These T cell receptor beta chains were read from a single sample in a study of PD-1 and CTLA-4 blockade in melanoma. Only in-frame clones appear in the TCRdb table, and some are missing; sequencing was by immunoSEQ multiplex PCR. The sample includes around 32,000 clones, roughly nine tenths of them seen just once. The sequences come from CD8+ T cells from peripheral blood, collected before anti-PD-1 treatment. The receptor source for this set is a human donor with melanoma. Both conserved end residues are part of each CDR3. D genes are given only for firm matches. Not every row has a clone size; where given, it reads once, few, many or a size class.

j_call: TRBJ2-7
v_call: TRBV5-4
clone_size: .
d_call: .
cdr3_aa: CASSSELDEQYF
cdr3_nt: TGTGCCAGCAGCTCAGAGTTGGACGAGCAGTACTTC

j_call: TRBJ2-7
v_call: TRBV18
clone_size: .
d_call: .
cdr3_aa: CASSSTLSYEQYF
cdr3_nt: TGTGCCAGCTCCAGCACACTCTCCTACGAGCAGTACTTC

j_call: TRBJ2-2
v_call: TRBV5-4
clone_size: .
d_call: TRBD2
cdr3_aa: CASSPGTNVSPNTGELFF
cdr3_nt: TGTGCCAGCAGCCCAGGGACTAACGTCAGCCCGAACACCGGGGAGCTGTTTTTT

j_call: TRBJ2-3
v_call: TRBV29-1
clone_size: .
d_call: TRBD2
cdr3_aa: CSVEGLAGDSTDTQYF
cdr3_nt: TGCAGCGTTGAGGGACTAGCGGGGGATAGCACAGATACGCAGTATTTT

j_call: TRBJ2-5
v_call: TRBV28
clone_size: once
d_call: .
cdr3_aa: CASSPPQRKHEETQYF
cdr3_nt: TGTGCCAGCAGTCCCCCCCAGCGGAAGCACGAAGAGACCCAGTACTTC

j_call: TRBJ2-2
v_call: TRBV7-3
clone_size: .
d_call: .
cdr3_aa: CASSLKGIEGVLTGELFF
cdr3_nt: TGTGCCAGCAGCTTAAAAGGAATAGAGGGAGTGCTAACCGGGGAGCTGTTTTTT

j_call: TRBJ2-7
v_call: TRBV27
clone_size: .
d_call: TRBD1
cdr3_aa: CASSLVTGAYEQYF
cdr3_nt: TGTGCCAGCAGTTTAGTGACAGGGGCCTACGAGCAGTACTTC

j_call: TRBJ1-2
v_call: TRBV28
clone_size: .
d_call: .
cdr3_aa: CASSLGQGWGANYGYTF
cdr3_nt: TGTGCCAGCAGTTTAGGCCAGGGGTGGGGGGCTAACTATGGCTACACCTTC

j_call: TRBJ1-2
v_call: TRBV6-5
clone_size: .
d_call: .
cdr3_aa: CASSYRQQAGYTF
cdr3_nt: TGTGCCAGCAGTTACCGGCAGCAGGCCGGCTACACCTTC

j_call: TRBJ2-7
v_call: TRBV19
clone_size: once
d_call: .
cdr3_aa: CASSAGGDQQYF
cdr3_nt: TGTGCCAGTAGTGCAGGGGGGGATCAGCAGTACTTC

j_call: TRBJ1-2
v_call: TRBV19
clone_size: once
d_call: .
cdr3_aa: CASSIGDYGYTF
cdr3_nt: TGTGCCAGTAGTATTGGAGACTATGGCTACACCTTC

j_call: TRBJ2-1
v_call: TRBV7-7
clone_size: .
d_call: TRBD2
cdr3_aa: CASSWGLATYNEQFF
cdr3_nt: TGTGCTAGCAGCTGGGGACTAGCGACCTACAATGAGCAGTTCTTC

j_call: TRBJ1-2
v_call: TRBV5-6
clone_size: .
d_call: .
cdr3_aa: CASSPLWGYGYTF
cdr3_nt: TGTGCCAGCAGCCCACTATGGGGCTATGGCTACACCTTC

j_call: TRBJ2-7
v_call: TRBV21-1
clone_size: .
d_call: .
cdr3_aa: CASSILAGALYEQYF
cdr3_nt: TGTGCCAGCAGCATTCTAGCGGGGGCACTCTACGAGCAGTACTTC

j_call: TRBJ2-1
v_call: TRBV2
clone_size: .
d_call: .
cdr3_aa: CASRQGGGSYNEQFF
cdr3_nt: TGTGCCAGCAGGCAGGGGGGAGGGTCCTACAATGAGCAGTTCTTC

j_call: TRBJ2-7
v_call: TRBV27
clone_size: few
d_call: .
cdr3_aa: CASSLTQGSYEQYF
cdr3_nt: TGTGCCAGCAGTTTAACCCAGGGCTCCTACGAGCAGTACTTC

j_call: TRBJ2-1
v_call: TRBV6-2/TRBV6-3
clone_size: .
d_call: .
cdr3_aa: CASSYKASPYNEQFF
cdr3_nt: TGTGCCAGCAGTTACAAGGCCTCCCCCTACAATGAGCAGTTCTTC

j_call: TRBJ2-5
v_call: TRBV7-9
clone_size: .
d_call: .
cdr3_aa: CASSSSSGEETQYF
cdr3_nt: TGTGCCAGCAGCTCCTCTTCAGGAGAAGAGACCCAGTACTTC

j_call: TRBJ2-1
v_call: TRBV19
clone_size: .
d_call: .
cdr3_aa: CASSIVTGSYNEQFF
cdr3_nt: TGTGCCAGTAGTATAGTGACCGGAAGCTACAATGAGCAGTTCTTC

j_call: TRBJ1-1
v_call: TRBV5-4
clone_size: .
d_call: .
cdr3_aa: CASSPAGEWNTEAFF
cdr3_nt: TGTGCCAGCAGTCCCGCCGGGGAGTGGAACACTGAAGCTTTCTTT

j_call: TRBJ1-5
v_call: TRBV25-1
clone_size: .
d_call: .
cdr3_aa: CASSEISNQPQHF
cdr3_nt: TGTGCCAGCAGTGAAATAAGCAATCAGCCCCAGCATTTT

j_call: TRBJ2-1
v_call: TRBV6-1
clone_size: .
d_call: TRBD2
cdr3_aa: CASSVPGLASYNEQFF
cdr3_nt: TGTGCCAGCAGTGTTCCGGGACTAGCTTCCTACAATGAGCAGTTCTTC

j_call: TRBJ2-2
v_call: TRBV19
clone_size: .
d_call: .
cdr3_aa: CASSLGQVNTGELFF
cdr3_nt: TGTGCCAGTAGTCTAGGACAAGTTAACACCGGGGAGCTGTTTTTT

j_call: TRBJ1-1
v_call: TRBV11-2
clone_size: .
d_call: .
cdr3_aa: CASSLVDLNTEAFF
cdr3_nt: TGTGCCAGCAGCTTAGTTGATTTGAACACTGAAGCTTTCTTT

j_call: TRBJ1-6
v_call: TRBV20-1
clone_size: once
d_call: TRBD1
cdr3_aa: CSAEDRGTLHF
cdr3_nt: TGCAGTGCTGAGGACAGGGGAACCCTCCACTTT

j_call: TRBJ1-1
v_call: TRBV7-9
clone_size: .
d_call: .
cdr3_aa: CASSLLDTEAFF
cdr3_nt: TGTGCCAGCAGCCTTTTGGACACTGAAGCTTTCTTT

j_call: TRBJ1-2
v_call: TRBV28
clone_size: .
d_call: .
cdr3_aa: CASTPRSYGYTF
cdr3_nt: TGTGCCAGCACTCCGCGGTCCTATGGCTACACCTTC

j_call: TRBJ1-1
v_call: TRBV4-1
clone_size: .
d_call: .
cdr3_aa: CASSFLGGSTEAFF
cdr3_nt: TGCGCCAGCAGCTTTTTGGGGGGTTCCACTGAAGCTTTCTTT

j_call: TRBJ2-2
v_call: TRBV30
clone_size: .
d_call: .
cdr3_aa: CAWVGPAGELFF
cdr3_nt: TGTGCCTGGGTGGGGCCGGCCGGGGAGCTGTTTTTT

j_call: TRBJ2-5
v_call: TRBV19
clone_size: .
d_call: TRBD2
cdr3_aa: CASSPYLADQETQYF
cdr3_nt: TGTGCCAGTAGTCCATACCTAGCGGACCAAGAGACCCAGTACTTC

j_call: TRBJ2-7
v_call: TRBV2
clone_size: .
d_call: .
cdr3_aa: CASSETHGRTYEQYF
cdr3_nt: TGTGCCAGCAGTGAGACGCATGGCAGAACCTACGAGCAGTACTTC

j_call: TRBJ2-7
v_call: TRBV28
clone_size: .
d_call: .
cdr3_aa: CASNFPTGIDHEQYF
cdr3_nt: TGTGCCAGCAACTTCCCTACTGGGATAGACCACGAGCAGTACTTC